This entry concerns a single T cell receptor beta chain. Its specificity is not known. This sample stems from a study of beta chain features in type 1 diabetes. Study in general: Across all samples, approximately 110,000,000 sorted cells were examined. The study, taken as a whole, reports: Significant though moderate, a shortening of TCRB CDR3s appeared in all four CD4+ subsets of Type 1 diabetes patients.

This CDR3 is built from 14 residues. Germline lookup yields CDR1 SEHNR and CDR2 FQNEAQ (reference sequence). Deletions cut 5 bases from V and 4 bases from J, with 11 bases between. Expressed TCRB transcripts got sequenced, as all isolated RNA was reverse transcribed. Sequencing was performed with immunoSEQ multiplex PCR; in TCRdb, only in-frame clones are kept and a portion is missing. The profile shows about 340,000 clones, roughly 8.8% of them singletons. V is TRBV7-9 and J is TRBJ1-4; perhaps TRBD1 as D (6 bases). This clonotype originated in a man aged 30-40 years with type 1 diabetes. The specimen sequenced was central memory CD4+ T cells from blood. The CDR3: CASSPGQINEKLFF. CDR3 sequence (DNA): TGTGCCAGCAGCCCAGGACAGATTAATGAAAAACTGTTTTTT.